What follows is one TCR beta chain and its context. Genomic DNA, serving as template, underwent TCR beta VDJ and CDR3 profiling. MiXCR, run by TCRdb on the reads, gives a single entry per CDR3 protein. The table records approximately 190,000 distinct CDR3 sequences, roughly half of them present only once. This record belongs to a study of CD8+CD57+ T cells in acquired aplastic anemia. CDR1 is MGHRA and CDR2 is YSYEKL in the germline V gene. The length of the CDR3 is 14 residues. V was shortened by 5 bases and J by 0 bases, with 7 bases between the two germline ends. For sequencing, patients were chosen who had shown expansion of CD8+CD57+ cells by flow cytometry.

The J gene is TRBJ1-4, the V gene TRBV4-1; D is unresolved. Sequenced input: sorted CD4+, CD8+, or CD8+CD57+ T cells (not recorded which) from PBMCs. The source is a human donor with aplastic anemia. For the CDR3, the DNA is TGCGCCAGCAGCGTGGTGTCAACTAATGAAAAACTGTTTTTT. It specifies CASSVVSTNEKLFF.